A single sample gave rise to the 27 T cell receptor beta chains below, sequenced in a study of shared clonotypes between healthy human individuals. Assay: immunoSEQ multiplex PCR; the TCRdb copy retains only in-frame clones and omits some. The sample records approximately 440,000 clones, approximately 80% being singletons. Sequencing was performed on PBMCs. The receptors come from a woman aged 40 to 50 in good health. Some clones in this sample may be carry-over from other donors' samples.

This clone was seen more than once but under ten times. Distinct nucleotide sequences in the sample also encode this CDR3. The J gene is TRBJ2-5, the V gene TRBV18; D remains ambiguous. CDR1 and CDR2 from the germline V gene are KGHSH and LQKENI. Trimming removed 2 bases from V and 5 bases from J, with 3 bases in between. CDR3 length equals 11 residues. CDR3: CASSPLETQYF. In DNA form, the CDR3 reads TGTGCCAGCTCACCATTGGAGACCCAGTACTTC.

This clone was detected once. The CDR3 here is CASSPTRQGVNIQYF. DNA of the CDR3: TGTGCCAGCTCACCTACGAGGCAGGGGGTAAACATTCAGTACTTC. The chain couples TRBV18 to TRBJ2-4; TRBD1 aligns across 7 bases. Germline CDR1 and CDR2: KGHSH and LQKENI. CDR3 size: 15 residues. Trimming removed 3 bases from V and 6 bases from J; junction bases left unmatched: 8.

This clone was seen many times. This chain joins TRBV10-3 and TRBJ1-2; 8 bases fit TRBD1. V shed 4 bases, J shed 6 bases, and the junction held 4 bases outside the gene matches. The germline V gene encodes CDR1 ENHRY and CDR2 SYGVKD. This CDR3 is built from 13 residues. The CDR3 sequence is CAISVQGDHGYTF. The CDR3, as DNA: TGTGCCATCAGTGTACAGGGGGATCATGGCTACACCTTC.

Comments on this clone: A read error may be the cause here, since a much bigger clone is one base away. This sample includes further DNA sequences coding for the same CDR3. The V gene is TRBV28, the J gene TRBJ2-5; 7 nucleotides agree with TRBD2. From germline, CDR1 is MDHEN and CDR2 SYDVKM. This CDR3 is 13 amino acids long. J gave up 5 bases and V 7 bases, and 7 bases lay outside the gene matches. The CDR3 loop reads CASTLGRVETQYF. The CDR3 coding sequence is TGTGCCAGCACCCTGGGGAGGGTGGAGACCCAGTACTTC. The complete variable domain, with remaining parts taken from reference TRBV28 and TRBJ2-5, reads DVKVTQSSRYLVKRTGEKVFLECVQDMDHENMFWYRQDPGLGLRLIYFSYDVKMKEKGDIPEGYSVSREKKERFSLILESASTNQTSMYLCASTLGRVETQYFGPGTRLLVL.

This chain uses TRBV10-2 with TRBJ2-7; a possible D gene is TRBD2 (6 bases). Trimming stripped 8 bases from V and 5 bases from J, with 16 bases between. This CDR3 spans 13 amino acids. The germline V gene encodes CDR1 WSHSY and CDR2 SAAADI. CDR3 nucleotide sequence: TGCGCCAGCCGGGGACTTCCAGGGCACGAGCAGTACTTC. Translating it yields CASRGLPGHEQYF.

This clone came up many times. V is TRBV11-2 and J is TRBJ2-5; TRBD2 matches 12 bases. Germline CDR1 is SGHAT and CDR2 is FQNNGV. J lost 6 bases, V lost 1 base, and 12 bases had no gene match. CDR3 length: 18 amino acids. CDR3 sequence reads: CASSLGGLAGGPGKTQYF. The CDR3 DNA sequence: TGTGCCAGCAGCTTAGGCGGCCTAGCGGGAGGGCCGGGGAAGACCCAGTACTTC.

This sequence joins TRBV4-2 and TRBJ2-3, with D unclear. The CDR3 totals 16 residues. CDR1 and CDR2 from the germline V gene are LGHNA and YNFKEQ. Trimming took 0 bases from V and 2 from J, leaving 12 bases between them. The CDR3 DNA is TGTGCCAGCAGCCAAGATCTCAGGCCCCCCACAGATACGCAGTATTTT. It translates to CASSQDLRPPTDTQYF.

This chain joins TRBV4-1 and TRBJ2-7; D remains ambiguous. The CDR3 extends over 12 amino acids. Germline loops: CDR1 MGHRA, CDR2 YSYEKL. V lost 5 bases to trimming and J lost 4 bases, with 9 bases between them. The CDR3 sequence is CASSSQVYEQYF. The CDR3 DNA is TGCGCCAGCAGCTCCCAGGTTTACGAGCAGTACTTC.

Details on this clone: A far larger clone differs by one base, so this is likely a read error. The V and J genes are TRBV28 and TRBJ1-5, with unresolved D. This CDR3 contains 17 residues. Germline V lookup: CDR1 MDHEN, CDR2 SYDVKM. The CDR3 spells CASSFNEETISNPPQHF. The CDR3 region has the DNA TGTGCCAGCAGTTTCAACGAGGAGACGATTAGCAATCCGCCCCAGCATTTT.

This rearrangement joins TRBV6-1 to TRBJ1-1; D possibly corresponds to TRBD1 (5 bases). CDR1 MNHNS and CDR2 SASEGT come from the germline V gene. The germline V and J ends were trimmed by 6 bases and 5 bases, with 13 bases remaining between them. The CDR3 sequence is 13 residues long. The CDR3 region has the DNA TGTGCCAGCAGCGGTGGGGGGAGGACTGAAGCTTTCTTT. Amino acid sequence: CASSGGGRTEAFF.

A note on this clone: A far larger clone is a single base away, which makes a read error likely. Other DNA sequences in the sample encode the same CDR3. The V and J genes are TRBV25-1 and TRBJ1-4; the D gene is possibly TRBD1 (6 bases). In germline, CDR1 is MGHDK, CDR2 SYGVNS. CDR3 size: 16 residues. In DNA form, the CDR3 reads TGTGCCAGCAGTGCTATAGGGGACACAACTAATGAGAAACTGTTTTTT. Encoded protein: CASSAIGDTTNEKLFF.

Comments on this clone: One base separates it from a far larger clone, so it is likely a read error. The chain links TRBV5-1 to TRBJ2-7; D assignment may be TRBD1 or TRBD2 (5 bases each). CDR3 length: 18 amino acids. V lost 1 base, J lost 4 bases, and 24 bases lay in between. Germline lookup yields CDR1 SGHRS and CDR2 YFSETQ. The CDR3 DNA is TGCGCCAGCAGCTTGTCGGGACCAGCTGCCTCGGCTTCTTACGAGCAGTACTTC. It specifies CASSLSGPAASASYEQYF.

For this clone: Given a far larger clone just one base away, this is likely a sequencing read error. The rearrangement joins TRBV7-3 to TRBJ1-1; D possibly corresponds to TRBD1 (6 bases). The CDR3 has 13 amino acids. CDR1 is SGHTA, CDR2 FQGTGA, per germline. This CDR3 reads CASSILRGGEALF. CDR3 in DNA: TGTGCCAGCAGCATTCTCAGGGGCGGAGAAGCTCTCTTT.

This chain joins TRBV5-1 and TRBJ1-2, with 11 positions matching TRBD1. The CDR3 length is 16 residues. Trimming cost V 4 bases and J 3 bases; bases outside gene matches: 8. The germline V gene encodes CDR1 SGHRS and CDR2 YFSETQ. Written as DNA, the CDR3 is TGCGCCAGCAGCGGAACCCCGGGACAGGGGGACTATGGCTACACCTTC. It specifies CASSGTPGQGDYGYTF.

V usage is TRBV18 and J usage is TRBJ2-1, with 7 nucleotides matching TRBD2. Germline V gives CDR1 KGHSH, CDR2 LQKENI. J gave up 13 bases and V 6 bases, and 15 bases lay outside the gene matches. The CDR3 contains 14 residues. The CDR3 region is CASSPEVHRDYQFF. CDR3 DNA: TGTGCCAGCTCGCCAGAAGTCCACCGGGACTATCAGTTCTTC.

On this clone: Mismatch with germline at one junction end may stem from a read error. The V call is TRBV4-3, the J call TRBJ1-4; D unresolved. Looked up from germline, CDR1 is LGHNA and CDR2 is YSLEER. The CDR3 is 12 residues long. CDR3 DNA sequence: TGCGCCAGCAGCCAAGATACCGAAAAGCTGTTTTTT. As protein: CASSQDTEKLFF.

The gene calls are TRBV5-1 and TRBJ1-1; perhaps TRBD1 as D (6 bases). V was cut by 4 bases and J by 6 bases, with 25 bases left in between. Per the germline V gene, CDR1 is SGHRS and CDR2 is YFSETQ. The CDR3 loop spans 17 amino acids. CDR3 DNA: TGCGCCAGCAGCCCACTCGGGGCCGGGGGCGGCTACCCTGAAGCTTTCTTT. Translated: CASSPLGAGGGYPEAFF.

The chain combines TRBV28 with TRBJ1-5, with D unclear. Trimming took off 6 bases at V and 0 bases at J, with 15 bases between the two ends. Looked up from germline, CDR1 is MDHEN and CDR2 is SYDVKM. CDR3 length: 16 amino acids. This CDR3 reads CASSPLRVVSNQPQHF. For the CDR3, the DNA is TGTGCCAGCAGCCCACTGAGGGTTGTTAGCAATCAGCCCCAGCATTTT.

The count of this clone is one. J is TRBJ2-2 and V is TRBV5-1; 10 bases are shared with TRBD2. V was clipped by 4 bases and J by 4 bases; unmatched bases: 4. Germline-derived CDR1 and CDR2 are SGHRS and YFSETQ. The CDR3 loop spans 15 amino acids. Here the CDR3 DNA reads TGCGCCAGCAGCGCCGGACTAGCGGCCACCGGGGAGCTGTTTTTT. Its protein product is CASSAGLAATGELFF.

This clone was observed a handful of times. The V and J genes are TRBV30 and TRBJ1-1; D uncertain. Germline CDR1 is GTSNPN and CDR2 is SVGIG (reference sequence). This CDR3 is 13 amino acids long. The V end lost 3 bases, the J end lost 6 bases, and 14 bases lay between the germline ends. The DNA for the CDR3 is TGTGCCTGGAGGGGGAAGGTGAGGGCTGAAGCTTTCTTT. It yields the protein CAWRGKVRAEAFF.

To note about this clone: This likely stems from a read error, as it lies one base from a far larger clone. This same CDR3 is encoded by further DNA sequences in the sample. This sequence joins TRBV29-1 and TRBJ1-1; D uncertain. V was cut by 3 bases and J by 1 base, with 9 bases left in between. The CDR3 spans 13 residues. Germline assignment: CDR1 SQVTM and CDR2 ANQGSEA. CDR3 nucleotide sequence: TGCAGCGTTGATGCAGCCGGGAACACTGAAGCTTTCTTT. Translated, it gives CSVDAAGNTEAFF. The variable domain in full, with the rest retrieved from reference TRBV29-1 and TRBJ1-1, is SAVISQKPSRDICQRGTSLTIQCQVDSQVTMMFWYRQQPGQSLTLIATANQGSEATYESGFVIDKFPISRPNLTFSTLTVSNMSPEDSSIYLCSVDAAGNTEAFFGQGTRLTVV.

This chain connects TRBV5-1 to TRBJ2-3, with TRBD2 identical over 8 bases. The V gene end was trimmed by 1 base and the J gene end by 2 bases; junction bases not matched to a gene: 3. CDR1 and CDR2 from the germline V gene are SGHRS and YFSETQ. There are 15 residues in the CDR3. The CDR3 is CASSLKTSDTDTQYF. The DNA of the CDR3 is TGCGCCAGCAGCTTGAAGACTAGCGACACAGATACGCAGTATTTT.

The chain employs TRBV6-6 and TRBJ2-7; D gene ambiguous. This CDR3 comprises 12 residues. Trimming left V 6 bases short and J 0 bases short, with 6 bases between. From germline, CDR1 is MNHNY and CDR2 SVGAGI (reference sequence). As DNA, the CDR3 is TGTGCCAGCAGGCCCACCTCCTACGAGCAGTACTTC. Amino acid sequence: CASRPTSYEQYF.

In regard to this clone: Sequence at one end of the junction differs from germline and may be a read error. CDR3 loop: CAGSGSRDREDGNQPQHF. As DNA, the CDR3 is TGTGCCGGCAGTGGATCTAGGGACAGGGAGGACGGCAATCAGCCCCAGCATTTT. V gene TRBV25-1 combines with J gene TRBJ1-5; 9 nucleotides align to TRBD1. The CDR3 spans 18 residues. From germline, CDR1 is MGHDK and CDR2 SYGVNS.

The chain combines TRBV6-5 with TRBJ2-7; 7 bases match TRBD2. Germline lookup yields CDR1 MNHEY and CDR2 SVGAGI. The CDR3 sequence is 14 residues long. J lost 3 bases, V lost 1 base, and 3 bases had no gene match. The CDR3, as DNA: TGTGCCAGCAGTTACTGGGAGGGGTACTACGAGCAGTACTTC. This gives the protein CASSYWEGYYEQYF.

About this clone: Germline and junction disagree at one end, which may indicate a read error. The chain recombines TRBV5-4 with TRBJ1-4; D uncertain. CDR3 length: 16 amino acids. Germline-derived CDR1 and CDR2 are SGHNT and YYREEE (reference sequence). CDR3 in DNA: TGCGCCAGCAGCCAAGGTCGGGTCGTCACTAATGAAAAACTGTTTTTT. Protein: CASSQGRVVTNEKLFF.

The chain couples TRBV5-1 to TRBJ1-5, with D hard to call. Germline loops: CDR1 SGHRS, CDR2 YFSETQ. The ends were cut back, 0 bases at V and 0 bases at J, with 7 bases in the middle. The CDR3 length is 15 residues. CDR3 sequence (DNA): TGCGCCAGCAGCTTGGAAGGGATTAGCAATCAGCCCCAGCATTTT. Translated: CASSLEGISNQPQHF.